This TCR beta chain is drawn from a study of T cell clones after liver transplantation. Study summary: Graft-donor-reactive sequences were compared with third-party-reactive TCRbeta sequences from pre-transplant mixed lymphocyte reactions.

The protocol was immunoSEQ multiplex PCR, while the TCRdb copy is restricted to in-frame clones and leaves out a portion. The sample has roughly 18,000 clones; 85% to 90% are singletons. Germline CDR1 and CDR2: SEHNR and FQNEAQ (reference sequence). The length of the CDR3 is 12 residues. Trimming cost V 0 bases and J 2 bases, with 2 bases left between them. This sample comprised CD8+ T cells from blood, obtained 46 months after liver transplant. The sequence was obtained from a human patient who received a liver transplant. Some T cells may be graft donor cells. The chain uses TRBV7-9 and TRBJ2-7; D uncertain. DNA for the CDR3: TGTGCCAGCAGCTTAGCCGCCTACGAGCAGTACTTC. It specifies CASSLAAYEQYF.